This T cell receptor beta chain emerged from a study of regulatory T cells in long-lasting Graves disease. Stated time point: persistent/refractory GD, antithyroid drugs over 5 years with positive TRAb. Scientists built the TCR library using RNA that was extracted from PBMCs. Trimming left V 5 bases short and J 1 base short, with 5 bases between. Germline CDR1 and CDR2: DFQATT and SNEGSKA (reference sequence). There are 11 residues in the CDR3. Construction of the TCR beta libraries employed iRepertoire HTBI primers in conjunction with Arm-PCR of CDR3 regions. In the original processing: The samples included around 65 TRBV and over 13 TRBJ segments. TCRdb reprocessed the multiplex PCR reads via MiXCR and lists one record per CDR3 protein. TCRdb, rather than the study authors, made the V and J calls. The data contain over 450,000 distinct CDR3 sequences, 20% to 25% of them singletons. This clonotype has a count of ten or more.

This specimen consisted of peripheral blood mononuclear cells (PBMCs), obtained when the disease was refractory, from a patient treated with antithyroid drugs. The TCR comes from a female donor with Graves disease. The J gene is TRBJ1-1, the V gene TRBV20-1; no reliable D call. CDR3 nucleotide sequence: TGCAGTGCTTGGGCGAACACTGAAGCTTTCTTT. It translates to CSAWANTEAFF.